The text below deals with one T cell receptor beta chain. No conserved phenylalanine or tryptophan is present at the end of the CDR3, so a read error is the likely explanation. No DNA is shown, since the ends of the CDR3 on it are uncertain; the CDR3 is the one TCRdb lists. Here immunoSEQ multiplex PCR was the method, and the copy in TCRdb shows in-frame clones only, minus some. Of about 45,000 clones listed, more than 70% are singletons. This sample was included in a study of OX40 agonist ivuxolimab in advanced cancers. Study at large: Patients were treated with intravenous ivuxolimab, dosed at 0.01 to 10 mg/kg and infused every 2 weeks.

The CDR3 spans 12 amino acids, including both terminal residues. Looked up from germline, CDR1 is MGHRA and CDR2 is YSYEKL. V gene TRBV4-1 combines with J gene TRBJ2-3; TRBD2, the table's D call, was not compared with the DNA. This clonotype was sampled from an adult with an advanced solid tumor such as melanoma, head and neck, liver or kidney cancer. The source was CD4+ or CD8+ T cells sorted from blood, collected in a trial of the OX40 agonist ivuxolimab. CDR3 loop: CASSQNRDLDEG.